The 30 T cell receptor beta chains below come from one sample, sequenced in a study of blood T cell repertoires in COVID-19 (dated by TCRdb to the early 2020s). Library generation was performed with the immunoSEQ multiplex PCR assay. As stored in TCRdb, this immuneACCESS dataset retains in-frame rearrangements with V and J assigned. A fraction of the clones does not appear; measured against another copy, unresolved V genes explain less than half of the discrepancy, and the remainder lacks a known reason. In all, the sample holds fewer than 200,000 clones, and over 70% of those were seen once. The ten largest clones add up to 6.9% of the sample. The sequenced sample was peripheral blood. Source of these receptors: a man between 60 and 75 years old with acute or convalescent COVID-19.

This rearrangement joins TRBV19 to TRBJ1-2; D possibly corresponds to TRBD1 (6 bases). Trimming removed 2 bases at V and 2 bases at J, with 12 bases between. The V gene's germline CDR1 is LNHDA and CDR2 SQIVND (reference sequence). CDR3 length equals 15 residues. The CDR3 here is CASSISGTPNYGYTF. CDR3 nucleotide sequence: TGTGCCAGTAGTATATCCGGGACACCGAACTATGGCTACACCTTC. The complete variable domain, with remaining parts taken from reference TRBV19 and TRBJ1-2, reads DGGITQSPKYLFRKEGQNVTLSCEQNLNHDAMYWYRQDPGQGLRLIYYSQIVNDFQKGDIAEGYSVSREKKESFPLTVTSAQKNPTAFYLCASSISGTPNYGYTFGSGTRLTVV.

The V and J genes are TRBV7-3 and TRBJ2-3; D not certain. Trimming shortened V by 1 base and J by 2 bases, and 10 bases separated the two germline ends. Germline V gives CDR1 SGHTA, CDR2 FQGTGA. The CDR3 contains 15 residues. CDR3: CASSLSEVDTDTQYF. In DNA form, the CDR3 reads TGTGCCAGCAGCTTAAGCGAAGTAGACACAGATACGCAGTATTTT.

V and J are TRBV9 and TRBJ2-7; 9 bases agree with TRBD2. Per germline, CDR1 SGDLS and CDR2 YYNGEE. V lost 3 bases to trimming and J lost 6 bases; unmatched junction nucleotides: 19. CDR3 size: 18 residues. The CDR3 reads CASSAGRGRLADEGEQYF. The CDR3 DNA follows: TGTGCCAGCAGCGCTGGGCGGGGAAGACTAGCGGACGAGGGCGAGCAGTACTTC.

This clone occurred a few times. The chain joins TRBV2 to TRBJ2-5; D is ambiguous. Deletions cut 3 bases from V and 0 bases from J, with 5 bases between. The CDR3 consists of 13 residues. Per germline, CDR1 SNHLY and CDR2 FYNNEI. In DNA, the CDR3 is TGTGCCAGCAGTGATGGCTACCAAGAGACCCAGTACTTC. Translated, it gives CASSDGYQETQYF. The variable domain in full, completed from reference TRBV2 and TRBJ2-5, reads EPEVTQTPSHQVTQMGQEVILRCVPISNHLYFYWYRQILGQKVEFLVSFYNNEISEKSEIFDDQFSVERPDGSNFTLKIRSTKLEDSAMYFCASSDGYQETQYFGPGTRLLVL.

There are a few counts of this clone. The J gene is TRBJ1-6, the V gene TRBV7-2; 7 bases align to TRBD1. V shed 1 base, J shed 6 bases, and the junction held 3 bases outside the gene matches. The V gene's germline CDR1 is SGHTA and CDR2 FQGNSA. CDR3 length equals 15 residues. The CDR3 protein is CASSLEGTANSPLHF. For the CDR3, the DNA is TGTGCCAGCAGCTTAGAAGGGACAGCTAATTCACCCCTCCACTTT. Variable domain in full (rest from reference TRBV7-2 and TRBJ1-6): GAGVSQSPSNKVTEKGKDVELRCDPISGHTALYWYRQSLGQGLEFLIYFQGNSAPDKSGLPSDRFSAERTGGSVSTLTIQRTQQEDSAVYLCASSLEGTANSPLHFGNGTRLTVT.

The CDR3 reads CATSRGHRGSLDRGVDEQFF. In nucleotides, the CDR3 is TGTGCCACCAGCAGAGGTCACAGGGGATCCCTGGACAGGGGCGTAGATGAGCAGTTCTTC. The chain couples TRBV15 to TRBJ2-1; the match to TRBD1 covers 9 bases. Per the germline V gene, CDR1 is LNHNV and CDR2 is YYDKDF (reference sequence). J lost 8 bases, V lost 1 base, and 21 bases had no gene match. There are 20 residues in the CDR3.

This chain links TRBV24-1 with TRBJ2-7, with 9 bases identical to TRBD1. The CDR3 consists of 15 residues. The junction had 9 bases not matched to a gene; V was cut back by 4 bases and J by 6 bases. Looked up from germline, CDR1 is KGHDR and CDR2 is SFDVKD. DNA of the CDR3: TGTGCCACCAGTGAAACCGGGACAGGGTATGGCGAGCAGTACTTC. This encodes CATSETGTGYGEQYF.

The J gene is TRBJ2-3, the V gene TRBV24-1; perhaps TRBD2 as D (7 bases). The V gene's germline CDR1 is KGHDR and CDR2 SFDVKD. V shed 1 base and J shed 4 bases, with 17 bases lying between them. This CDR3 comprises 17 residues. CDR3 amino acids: CATSDLHPLGGADTQYF. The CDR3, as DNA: TGTGCCACCAGTGATTTACACCCGCTAGGGGGGGCAGATACGCAGTATTTT.

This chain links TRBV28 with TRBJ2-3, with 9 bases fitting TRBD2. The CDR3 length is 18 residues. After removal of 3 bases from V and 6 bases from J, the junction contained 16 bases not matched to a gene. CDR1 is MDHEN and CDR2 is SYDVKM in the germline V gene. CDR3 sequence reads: CASSLRLDSGGSADTQYF. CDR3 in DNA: TGTGCCAGCAGTTTGAGGCTTGACAGCGGGGGGTCGGCCGATACGCAGTATTTT. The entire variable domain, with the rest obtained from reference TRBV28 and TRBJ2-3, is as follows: DVKVTQSSRYLVKRTGEKVFLECVQDMDHENMFWYRQDPGLGLRLIYFSYDVKMKEKGDIPEGYSVSREKKERFSLILESASTNQTSMYLCASSLRLDSGGSADTQYFGPGTRLTVL.

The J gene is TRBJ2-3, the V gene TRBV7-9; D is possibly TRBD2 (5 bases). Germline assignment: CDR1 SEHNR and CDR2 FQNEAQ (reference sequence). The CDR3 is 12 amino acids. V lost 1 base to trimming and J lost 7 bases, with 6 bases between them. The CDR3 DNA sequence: TGTGCCAGCAGCTTAGTCGGGAATACGCAGTATTTT. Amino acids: CASSLVGNTQYF. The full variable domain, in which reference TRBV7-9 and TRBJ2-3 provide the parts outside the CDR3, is DTGVSQNPRHKITKRGQNVTFRCDPISEHNRLYWYRQTLGQGPEFLTYFQNEAQLEKSRLLSDRFSAERPKGSFSTLEIQRTEQGDSAMYLCASSLVGNTQYFGPGTRLTVL.

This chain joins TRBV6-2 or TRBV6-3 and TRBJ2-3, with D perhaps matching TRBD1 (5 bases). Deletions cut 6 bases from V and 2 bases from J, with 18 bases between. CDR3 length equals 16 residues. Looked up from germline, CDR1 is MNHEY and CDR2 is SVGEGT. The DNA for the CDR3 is TGTGCCAGCAGCTGGACCGTGACAGTAACCACAGATACGCAGTATTTT. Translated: CASSWTVTVTTDTQYF.

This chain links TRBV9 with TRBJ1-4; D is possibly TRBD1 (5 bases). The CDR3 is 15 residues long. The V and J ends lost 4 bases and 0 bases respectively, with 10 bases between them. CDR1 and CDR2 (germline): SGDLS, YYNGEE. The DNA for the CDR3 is TGTGCCAGCAGCCTTGGGGCTGCAACTAATGAAAAACTGTTTTTT. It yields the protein CASSLGAATNEKLFF.

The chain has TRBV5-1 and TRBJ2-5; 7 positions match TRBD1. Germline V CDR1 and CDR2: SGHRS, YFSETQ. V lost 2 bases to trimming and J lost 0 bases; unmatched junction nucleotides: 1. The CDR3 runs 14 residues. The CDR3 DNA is TGCGCCAGCAGCTTTCAGGGGGACCAAGAGACCCAGTACTTC. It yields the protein CASSFQGDQETQYF. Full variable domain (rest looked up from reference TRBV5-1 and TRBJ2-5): KAGVTQTPRYLIKTRGQQVTLSCSPISGHRSVSWYQQTPGQGLQFLFEYFSETQRNKGNFPGRFSGRQFSNSRSEMNVSTLELGDSALYLCASSFQGDQETQYFGPGTRLLVL.

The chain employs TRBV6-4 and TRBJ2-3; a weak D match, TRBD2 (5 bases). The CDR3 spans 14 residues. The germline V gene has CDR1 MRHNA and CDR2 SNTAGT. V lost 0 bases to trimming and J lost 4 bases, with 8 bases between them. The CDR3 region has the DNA TGTGCCAGCAGTGACTCGGGGAGCCCAGATACGCAGTATTTT. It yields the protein CASSDSGSPDTQYF.

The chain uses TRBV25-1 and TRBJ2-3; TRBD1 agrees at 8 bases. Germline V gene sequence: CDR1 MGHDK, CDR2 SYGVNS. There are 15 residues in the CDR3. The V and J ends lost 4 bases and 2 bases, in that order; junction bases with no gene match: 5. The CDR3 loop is CASSVQGAATDTQYF. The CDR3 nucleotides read TGTGCCAGCAGTGTGCAGGGGGCAGCCACAGATACGCAGTATTTT.

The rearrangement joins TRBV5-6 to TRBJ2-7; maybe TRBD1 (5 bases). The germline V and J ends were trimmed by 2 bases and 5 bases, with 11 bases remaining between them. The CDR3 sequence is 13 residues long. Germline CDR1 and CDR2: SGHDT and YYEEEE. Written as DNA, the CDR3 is TGTGCCAGCAGCTTCGGCAGGGTCCACGAGCAGTACTTC. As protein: CASSFGRVHEQYF.

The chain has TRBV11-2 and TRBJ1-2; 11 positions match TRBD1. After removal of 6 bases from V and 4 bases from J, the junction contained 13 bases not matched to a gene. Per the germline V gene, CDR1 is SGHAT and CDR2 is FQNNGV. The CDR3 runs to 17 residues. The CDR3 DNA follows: TGTGCCAGCAGTTCATGGGGACAGGGGGAGAAGGGCTATGGCTACACCTTC. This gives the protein CASSSWGQGEKGYGYTF.

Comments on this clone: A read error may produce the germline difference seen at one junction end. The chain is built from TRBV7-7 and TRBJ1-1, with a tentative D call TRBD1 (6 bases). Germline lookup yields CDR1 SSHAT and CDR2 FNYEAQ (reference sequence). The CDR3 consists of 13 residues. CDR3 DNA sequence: TGTGCTAGCAGTAAAGACAGGTACACTGAAGCTTTCTTT. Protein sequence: CASSKDRYTEAFF.

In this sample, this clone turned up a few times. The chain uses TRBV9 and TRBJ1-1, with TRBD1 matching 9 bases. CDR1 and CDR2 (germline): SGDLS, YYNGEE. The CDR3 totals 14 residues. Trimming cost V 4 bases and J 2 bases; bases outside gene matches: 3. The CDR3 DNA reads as TGTGCCAGCAGCTTACAGGGGGCTAACACTGAAGCTTTCTTT. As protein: CASSLQGANTEAFF.

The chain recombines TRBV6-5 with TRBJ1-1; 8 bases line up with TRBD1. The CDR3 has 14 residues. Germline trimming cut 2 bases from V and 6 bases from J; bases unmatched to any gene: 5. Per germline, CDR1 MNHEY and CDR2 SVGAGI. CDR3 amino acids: CASSYGAGGSEAFF. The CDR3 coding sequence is TGTGCCAGCAGTTACGGGGCAGGGGGCTCTGAAGCTTTCTTT.

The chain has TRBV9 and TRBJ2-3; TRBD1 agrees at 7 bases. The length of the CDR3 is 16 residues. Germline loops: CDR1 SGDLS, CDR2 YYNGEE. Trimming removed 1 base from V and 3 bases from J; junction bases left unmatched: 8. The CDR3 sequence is CASSVRQGQGTDTQYF. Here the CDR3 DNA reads TGTGCCAGCAGCGTAAGACAGGGTCAGGGAACAGATACGCAGTATTTT.

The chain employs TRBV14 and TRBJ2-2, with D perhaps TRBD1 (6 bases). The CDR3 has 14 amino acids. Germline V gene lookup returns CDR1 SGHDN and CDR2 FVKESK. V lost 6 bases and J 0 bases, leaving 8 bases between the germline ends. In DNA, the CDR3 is TGTGCCAGCAGGAGGACAGCGAACACCGGGGAGCTGTTTTTT. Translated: CASRRTANTGELFF.

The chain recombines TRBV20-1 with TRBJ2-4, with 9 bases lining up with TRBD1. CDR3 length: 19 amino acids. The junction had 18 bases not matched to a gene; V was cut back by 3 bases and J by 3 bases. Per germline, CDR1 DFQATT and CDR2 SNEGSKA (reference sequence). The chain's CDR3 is CSASGRGTGRFDVKNIQYF. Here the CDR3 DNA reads TGCAGTGCTAGTGGTAGAGGGACAGGGAGATTTGATGTCAAAAACATTCAGTACTTC.

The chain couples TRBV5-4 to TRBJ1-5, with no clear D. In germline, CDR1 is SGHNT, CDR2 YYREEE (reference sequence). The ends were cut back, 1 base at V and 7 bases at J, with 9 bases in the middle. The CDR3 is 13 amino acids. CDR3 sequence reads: CASSLSPRQPQHF. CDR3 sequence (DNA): TGTGCCAGCAGCTTGAGCCCCCGGCAGCCCCAGCATTTT.

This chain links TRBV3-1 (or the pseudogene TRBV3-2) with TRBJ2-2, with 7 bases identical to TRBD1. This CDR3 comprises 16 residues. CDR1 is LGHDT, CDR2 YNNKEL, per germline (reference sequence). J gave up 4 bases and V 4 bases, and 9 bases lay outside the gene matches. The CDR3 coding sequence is TGTGCCAGCAGCCGACCCGTAGGGACAGCCACCGGGGAGCTGTTTTTT. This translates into CASSRPVGTATGELFF.

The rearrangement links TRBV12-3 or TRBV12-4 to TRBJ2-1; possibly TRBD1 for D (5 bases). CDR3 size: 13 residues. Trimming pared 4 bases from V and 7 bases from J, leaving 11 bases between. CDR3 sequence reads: CASSSRVGNEQFF. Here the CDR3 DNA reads TGTGCCAGCAGTTCCAGGGTTGGGAATGAGCAGTTCTTC.

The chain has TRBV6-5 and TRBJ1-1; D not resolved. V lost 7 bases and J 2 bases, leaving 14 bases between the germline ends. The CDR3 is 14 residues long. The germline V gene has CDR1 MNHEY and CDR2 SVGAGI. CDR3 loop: CASTHKSQNTEAFF. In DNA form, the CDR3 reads TGTGCCAGCACCCACAAATCGCAAAACACTGAAGCTTTCTTT.

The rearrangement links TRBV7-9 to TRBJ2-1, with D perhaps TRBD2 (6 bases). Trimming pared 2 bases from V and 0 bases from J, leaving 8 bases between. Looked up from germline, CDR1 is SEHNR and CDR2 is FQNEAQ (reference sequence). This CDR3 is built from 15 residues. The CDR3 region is CASSLRGSSYNEQFF. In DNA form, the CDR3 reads TGTGCCAGCAGCTTACGGGGGAGCTCCTACAATGAGCAGTTCTTC.

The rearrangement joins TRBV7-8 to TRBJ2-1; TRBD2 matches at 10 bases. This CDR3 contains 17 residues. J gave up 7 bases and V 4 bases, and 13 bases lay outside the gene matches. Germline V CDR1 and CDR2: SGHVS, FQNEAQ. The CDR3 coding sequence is TGTGCCAGCAGCTCTCCCCTAGCGGGGGCCGCCCGGAATGAGCAGTTCTTC. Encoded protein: CASSSPLAGAARNEQFF.

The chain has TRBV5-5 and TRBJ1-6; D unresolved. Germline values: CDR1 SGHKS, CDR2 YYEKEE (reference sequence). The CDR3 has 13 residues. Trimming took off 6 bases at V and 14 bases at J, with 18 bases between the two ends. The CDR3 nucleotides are TGTGCCAGCACCCACGAACCTTCAGGCACCCTCCACTTT. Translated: CASTHEPSGTLHF.